A selection of T cell receptor beta chains follows, all from one sample in a study of B cell selection in AIRE deficiency. Here immunoSEQ multiplex PCR was the method, and the copy in TCRdb shows in-frame clones only, minus some. There are 20,000 to 25,000 clones in the sample; just under 97% occur only once, and more than 0.2% lies in the top ten. Sequencing was performed on conventional CD4+ T cells sorted from PBMCs. These receptors came from a human donor with AIRE deficiency. Both conserved end residues are part of each CDR3. The D gene is left open where the match is weak. Rows may omit the clone size; those that give it use once, few, many or a size class.

- TRBJ1-3 - 17 TRBV4-2 TGTGCCAGCAGCCAAGATCTGGTTGGAGGCTTCGGAAACACCATATATTTT CASSQDLVGGFGNTIYF
- TRBJ2-3 - 16 TRBV5-1 TGCGCCAGCAGCACCCCCCCGGGCACCTCCACAGATACGCAGTATTTT CASSTPPGTSTDTQYF
once TRBJ2-1 - 14 TRBV28 TGTGCCAGCAGTGCAAGGTGGAGATTCGATGAGCAGTTCTTC CASSARWRFDEQFF
once TRBJ1-1 - 10 TRBV20-1 TGCAGTACAGGGTCGACTGAAGCTTTCTTT CSTGSTEAFF
- TRBJ1-5 TRBD1 15 TRBV5-1 TGCGCCAGCAGCCTCGGACAGGGGAACAATCAGCCCCAGCATTTT CASSLGQGNNQPQHF
- TRBJ2-7 - 14 TRBV11-2 TGTGCCAGCAGCTCGACACCTAGTTCCTACGAGCAGTACTTC CASSSTPSSYEQYF
- TRBJ1-2 TRBD1 19 TRBV29-1 TGCAGCGTTGAAGCCCCCCCCGCCGGGACAGACCTGCTACTCTATGGCTACACCTTC CSVEAPPAGTDLLLYGYTF
once TRBJ2-5 TRBD2 16 TRBV4-2 TGTGCCAGCAGCCACCCCGCGGGGGGCCTTGGGGAGACCCAGTACTTC CASSHPAGGLGETQYF
- TRBJ2-4 - 15 TRBV18 TGTGCCAGCTCACCCCTTGGGGGAGCCAAAAACATTCAGTACTTC CASSPLGGAKNIQYF
- TRBJ2-5 - 15 TRBV19 TGTGCCTCCACGAGGGGACAAAGCATTCAAGAGACCCAGTACTTC CASTRGQSIQETQYF
- TRBJ1-1 TRBD1 14 TRBV7-2 TGTGCCAGCAGCCTTAAAACAGGGGGCACTGAAGCTTTCTTT CASSLKTGGTEAFF
- TRBJ2-1 TRBD2 15 TRBV7-9 TGTGCCAGCAGCTTAAGACTAGCGGGGTCCAATGAGCAGTTCTTC CASSLRLAGSNEQFF
- TRBJ2-1 - 11 TRBV6-1 TGTGCCAGCAGTGATCTCGATGAGCAGTTCTTC CASSDLDEQFF
once TRBJ1-1 - 13 TRBV7-3 TGTGCCAGCAGCAGGGACGGGAACACTGAAGCTTTCTTT CASSRDGNTEAFF
once TRBJ2-7 TRBD2 13 TRBV28 TGTGCCAGCAGTTTAGGCCGACTAGCTGAGCAGTACTTC CASSLGRLAEQYF
- TRBJ1-5 TRBD1 16 TRBV19 TGTGCCAGTAGTATAGACAGGACAGGGAACAATCAGCCCCAGCATTTT CASSIDRTGNNQPQHF